This T cell receptor (beta chain) was captured by sequencing in a study of blood T cell repertoires in COVID-19. Study at large: The samples span acute and convalescent COVID-19 from the United States, Italy and Spain. PBMCs, B-cell-depleted T cells, or T cells provided the cDNA or gDNA that made up the material.

Participants in the exposed group had met a COVID-19 case in the 2 weeks before joining the study. Libraries were prepared by immunoSEQ multiplex PCR; TCRdb keeps only in-frame clonotypes and omits some of them. Of about 350,000 clones detected, 88% appear once; the ten largest clones hold just over 1%. In germline, CDR1 is WSHSY, CDR2 SAAADI. V was cut by 8 bases and J by 4 bases, with 9 bases left in between. The CDR3 runs 11 residues. This TCR was sampled from a woman aged 25 to 39 who had been exposed to COVID-19. The chain carries TRBV10-2 and TRBJ2-7, with D possibly matching TRBD2 (6 bases). The sequenced sample consisted of PBMCs or T cells enriched from blood (not recorded which). CDR3 nucleotides: TGCGCCAGCGTTAGCGGATACGAGCAGTACTTC. It is translated as CASVSGYEQYF.